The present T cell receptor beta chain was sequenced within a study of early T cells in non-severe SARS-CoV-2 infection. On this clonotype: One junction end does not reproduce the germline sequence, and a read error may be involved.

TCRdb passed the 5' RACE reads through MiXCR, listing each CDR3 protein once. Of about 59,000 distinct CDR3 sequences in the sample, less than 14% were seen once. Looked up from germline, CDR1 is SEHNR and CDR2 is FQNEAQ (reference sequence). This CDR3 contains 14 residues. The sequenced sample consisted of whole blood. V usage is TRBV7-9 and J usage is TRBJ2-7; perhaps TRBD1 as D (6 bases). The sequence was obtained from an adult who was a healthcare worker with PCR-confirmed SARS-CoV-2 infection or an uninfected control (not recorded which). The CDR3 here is CAGSPGAPSYEQYF. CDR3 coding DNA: TGTGCCGGCAGCCCAGGGGCCCCATCCTACGAGCAGTACTTC.